This TCR beta chain originates from a study of T-cell reconstitution after alpha-beta-depleted transplantation in children. The TCRbeta library incorporated unique molecular identifiers. Each CDR3 protein gets one entry after TCRdb re-called the PCR reads with MiXCR. Among 250,000 to 400,000 distinct CDR3 sequences listed, roughly 21% were seen once. This CDR3 is built from 15 residues. Germline loops: CDR1 KGHSH, CDR2 LQKENI. V lost 0 bases and J lost 2; bases outside the gene matches: 3. About this clonotype itself: Its cognate antigen is unknown.

Whole-study findings and limits: The authors attributed T-cell counts and diversity one year after transplant mostly to newly produced T cells.

This chain links TRBV18 with TRBJ2-7, with TRBD1 matching 8 bases. This sequence was found in a male patient younger than 18 who had a stem cell transplant for acute lymphoblastic leukemia, so the T cells may come from the graft donor. Here the sequenced sample was PBMCs, mostly from graft donor cells, taken 180 days after TCRalphabeta/CD19-depleted stem cell transplant. The CDR3 DNA reads as TGTGCCAGCTCACCACCGGGACAGGCGACCTACGAGCAGTACTTC. Its translation is CASSPPGQATYEQYF.